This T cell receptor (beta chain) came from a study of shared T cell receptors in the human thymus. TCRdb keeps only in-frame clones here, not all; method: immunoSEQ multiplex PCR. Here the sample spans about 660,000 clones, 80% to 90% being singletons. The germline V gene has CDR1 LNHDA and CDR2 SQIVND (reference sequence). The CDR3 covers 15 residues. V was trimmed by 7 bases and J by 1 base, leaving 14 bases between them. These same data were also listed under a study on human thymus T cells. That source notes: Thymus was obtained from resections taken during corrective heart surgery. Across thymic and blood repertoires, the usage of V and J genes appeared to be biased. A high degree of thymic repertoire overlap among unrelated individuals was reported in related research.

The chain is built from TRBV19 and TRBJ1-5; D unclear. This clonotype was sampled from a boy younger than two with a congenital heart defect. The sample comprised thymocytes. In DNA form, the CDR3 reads TGTGCCAGTACAGGAGGAGCGGTAAGCAATCAGCCCCAGCATTTT. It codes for CASTGGAVSNQPQHF.